This TCR beta chain was obtained from a study of blood T cell repertoires in COVID-19 (TCRdb year 2020). Regarding the study in general: Samples from collaborators originated in the United States, Italy and Spain and spanned both the acute and convalescent phases of COVID-19. The dataset comprised deeply sampled blood TCRbeta repertoires from subjects exposed to, actively infected with, or recovered from COVID-19. The material from the prospective study consisted of cDNA or gDNA derived from T cells, B-cell-depleted T cells, or PBMCs. Nearly every sample came with metadata listing a de-identified subject ID, COVID-19 status, age in years and sex. The samples were drawn from two sources: the first 160 participants of the ongoing ImmuneRACE study, and 1,000 to 1,500 subjects contributed by 6 global collaborators. Where available, HLA class I and class II types were taken from metadata supplied by the sample provider and were not determined by assay-based typing. A freely available public database, intended as a resource for researchers studying the immune response to SARS-CoV-2, is where the repertoires were released. The paper's findings and limits, for the study overall: The quantity of clinical and demographic metadata differed by source and by participant and was supplied without curation.

A second Seattle source provided samples from volunteer blood donors who had recovered from COVID-19. The collaborating institutions used their own protocols to collect whole blood in K2EDTA tubes. Collaborator samples were shipped for TCRbeta analysis as frozen whole blood, isolated PBMCs, or DNA extracted from either sample type. TCRbeta CDR3 regions were amplified from genomic DNA using the immunoSEQ Assay, a bias-controlled multiplex PCR. Concerning the study's data processing: Nucleated cell counts per sample were estimated from amplification of reference gene primers within the assay. To quantify the absolute abundance of each unique TCRbeta CDR3 rearrangement, sequence reads were collapsed and filtered. For each sample, productive Simpson clonality was calculated as the square root of Simpson's diversity index over productive rearrangements. This immuneACCESS table, as held by TCRdb, lists in-frame sequences with V and J called but not all clones. Of the missing ones, under half trace to an unresolved V gene in checked studies; the others have no known cause. The D gene and trimming were derived from the DNA, and the V and J assignments and clone size from that table. This sample gives 250,000 to 300,000 clones in total; 87% of them show up just once. The ten top clones hold 2.2% of the sample.

With respect to this clone: Its antigen is not yet known. Base qualities are missing; no much larger clone stands one base away.

V is clipped by 6 bases and J by 2 bases, and the sequence between their germline boundaries is 10 bases long. CDR1 MDHEN and CDR2 SYDVKM are derived from the germline V gene. Taken from cysteine to phenylalanine, the CDR3 has 13 residues. Just CDR3 DNA is preserved here, 39 bases in frame from base 1. This sequence was found in a woman in her forties or fifties who had recovered from COVID-19. Sample: peripheral blood. Recombination joined TRBV28 with TRBJ1-2; no D segment can be confidently identified. The CDR3 protein: CASRSAQNYGYTF. The nucleotide sequence is given as TGTGCCAGCAGGTCTGCCCAGAACTATGGCTACACCTTC.